The 23 T cell receptor beta chains reported below all come from one sample, sequenced in a study of blood T cells in healthy people across ages. Combining a sample-barcoded 5' primer with a J-beta primer mix, a second PCR ran for roughly 7 to 12 cycles. TCRdb re-derived calls from the 5' RACE reads in MiXCR, one entry per CDR3 protein. The sample yields roughly 800,000 distinct CDR3 sequences, 58% seen once. Sequenced: blood. All receptors derive from a man aged 25-45 years in good health.

The V gene is TRBV20-1, the J gene TRBJ2-7; no firm D call. From germline, CDR1 is DFQATT and CDR2 SNEGSKA (reference sequence). V lost 0 bases to trimming and J lost 5 bases, with 14 bases between them. CDR3 length equals 14 residues. The CDR3 reads CSARDPLTGDEQYF. The DNA for the CDR3 is TGCAGTGCTAGAGACCCTCTCACGGGCGACGAGCAGTACTTC.

The J gene is TRBJ1-1, the V gene TRBV3-1, with D tentatively TRBD1 (6 bases). The CDR3 has 14 residues. V was clipped by 5 bases and J by 2 bases, with 12 bases between them. Germline V gene sequence: CDR1 LGHDT, CDR2 YNNKEL (reference sequence). The CDR3 nucleotides are TGTGCCAGCAGCTCTCGCAGGGGAAACACTGAAGCTTTCTTT. This translates into CASSSRRGNTEAFF.

The V call is TRBV10-3, the J call TRBJ2-3; the match to TRBD1 covers 8 bases. The CDR3 contains 15 residues. Germline V gives CDR1 ENHRY, CDR2 SYGVKD. V was pared by 3 bases and J by 1 base, with 3 bases of the junction left unmatched. CDR3 nucleotide sequence: TGTGCCATCAGTGAAAAACAGGGGGGCACAGATACGCAGTATTTT. It codes for CAISEKQGGTDTQYF.

This clonotype was seen only a few times. The chain employs TRBV20-1 and TRBJ2-5; D is uncertain. The CDR3 contains 13 residues. V lost 0 bases, J lost 5 bases, and 10 bases lay in between. The V gene's germline CDR1 is DFQATT and CDR2 SNEGSKA (reference sequence). The CDR3 nucleotides are TGCAGTGCTAGAGATTCCGGGCTGGAGACCCAGTACTTC. This translates into CSARDSGLETQYF.

The chain links TRBV7-2 to TRBJ2-5; 8 bases are shared with TRBD1. The CDR3 contains 16 residues. Trimming cost V 5 bases and J 4 bases; bases outside gene matches: 12. The germline V gene has CDR1 SGHTA and CDR2 FQGNSA. As DNA, the CDR3 is TGTGCCAGCAGCCCACGCGCGGCAGGGGGCTTAGAGACCCAGTACTTC. Translated, it gives CASSPRAAGGLETQYF.

The table lists this clonotype with a few counts. V gene TRBV4-2 combines with J gene TRBJ2-1; TRBD2 might be the D (6 bases). Trimming removed 0 bases from V and 6 bases from J, with 12 bases in between. Germline V gene data show CDR1 as LGHNA and CDR2 as YNFKEQ. The CDR3 runs to 15 residues. CDR3 sequence: CASSQDLAILNEQFF. CDR3 nucleotide sequence: TGTGCCAGCAGCCAAGATCTAGCGATCCTCAATGAGCAGTTCTTC.

This clonotype has more than one count but fewer than ten. The CDR3 nucleotides are TGTGCCAGCAGCCGGGACCTGAACACTGAAGCTTTCTTT. It translates to CASSRDLNTEAFF. The chain has TRBV6-5 and TRBJ1-1; TRBD1 is a possible D gene (5 bases). Germline V gene sequence: CDR1 MNHEY, CDR2 SVGAGI. CDR3 length equals 13 residues. V was shortened by 6 bases and J by 0 bases, with 8 bases between the two germline ends.

This clonotype has just a few counts. The chain has TRBV6-2 or TRBV6-3 and TRBJ2-7; 10 bases agree with TRBD1. This CDR3 spans 15 amino acids. Germline V gene lookup returns CDR1 MNHEY and CDR2 SVGEGT. V shed 5 bases and J 5 bases; nucleotides not matched to a gene: 9. This CDR3 reads CASSIRTGGYNEQYF. The CDR3 DNA is TGTGCCAGCAGTATACGGACAGGGGGGTACAACGAGCAGTACTTC.

This sequence joins TRBV5-1 and TRBJ2-3, with 8 bases aligning to TRBD2. The CDR3 length is 18 residues. Germline V gene lookup returns CDR1 SGHRS and CDR2 YFSETQ. The J segment lost 4 bases and the V segment lost 5 bases, leaving 18 bases of the junction unmatched. CDR3: CASRLSDPGREVSDTQYF. CDR3 in DNA: TGCGCCAGCAGGCTCTCGGACCCTGGGCGGGAGGTTTCAGATACGCAGTATTTT. Supplemented by reference TRBV5-1 and TRBJ2-3, the full variable domain reads KAGVTQTPRYLIKTRGQQVTLSCSPISGHRSVSWYQQTPGQGLQFLFEYFSETQRNKGNFPGRFSGRQFSNSRSEMNVSTLELGDSALYLCASRLSDPGREVSDTQYFGPGTRLTVL.

In its sample, this clonotype was seen a few times. The chain links TRBV12-3 or TRBV12-4 to TRBJ2-5, with 7 positions matching TRBD1. The CDR3 totals 13 residues. Unmatched junction bases numbered 3, after V lost 5 bases and J lost 3 bases. DNA for the CDR3: TGTGCCAGCAGTGACAGGGCAAAAGAGACCCAGTACTTC. Translated: CASSDRAKETQYF.

CDR3 DNA sequence: TGCGCCAGCAGCCAAGACAGGGGGGACAATCAGCCCCAGCATTTT. Translation gives CASSQDRGDNQPQHF. V is TRBV4-3 and J is TRBJ1-5, with 7 bases fitting TRBD1. The CDR3 is made up of 15 amino acids. J lost 3 bases, V lost 0 bases, and 2 bases had no gene match. Per germline, CDR1 LGHNA and CDR2 YSLEER.

This clonotype showed up many times. The rearrangement links TRBV6-5 to TRBJ2-1; D is undetermined. Germline CDR1 is MNHEY and CDR2 is SVGAGI. The CDR3 consists of 16 residues. V was pared by 0 bases and J by 6 bases, with 15 bases between. CDR3 coding DNA: TGTGCCAGCAGTTACTCGTTACGCGGTGGATTCAATGAGCAGTTCTTC. This sequence encodes CASSYSLRGGFNEQFF.

The CDR3 region has the DNA TGTGCCAGCAGTTATCATAGTAATGCTTTCAATGAGCAGTTCTTC. Translating it yields CASSYHSNAFNEQFF. The V gene is TRBV6-5, the J gene TRBJ2-1; D gene uncertain. The CDR3 runs to 15 residues. CDR1 is MNHEY and CDR2 is SVGAGI in the germline V gene. Deletions cut 3 bases from V and 6 bases from J, with 15 bases between.

Only a few counts were recorded for this clonotype. The chain employs TRBV20-1 and TRBJ2-5; D unresolved. The V end was cut by 0 bases, the J end by 1 base, with 9 bases between. The length of the CDR3 is 14 residues. Germline V gene lookup returns CDR1 DFQATT and CDR2 SNEGSKA (reference sequence). The CDR3 region has the DNA TGCAGTGCTAGAGAAGTAGAAAGCCAAGAGACCCAGTACTTC. Translation gives CSAREVESQETQYF.

CDR3 nucleotide sequence: TGTGCCAGCAGTTCCGGGACAGGGAGCAGGACAGATACGCAGTATTTT. This translates into CASSSGTGSRTDTQYF. The chain joins TRBV3-1 to TRBJ2-3, with 9 bases fitting TRBD1. V trimming: 6 bases; J trimming: 3 bases; junction bases outside the gene matches: 10. This CDR3 comprises 16 residues. Germline loops: CDR1 LGHDT, CDR2 YNNKEL (reference sequence).

The chain couples TRBV20-1 to TRBJ2-5, with D possibly TRBD1 on 6 matching bases. TRBJ2-7 matches the DNA end more closely, so the J call is doubtful. The CDR3 contains 14 residues. Germline CDR1 and CDR2: DFQATT and SNEGSKA (reference sequence). As DNA, the CDR3 is TGCAGTGCTAGAGGTAGGGCAGGGGATGGCGAGCAGTACTTC. This translates into CSARGRAGDGEQYF.

V is TRBV11-2 and J is TRBJ2-3; 8 bases match TRBD2. The CDR3 consists of 15 residues. V gave up 4 bases and J gave up 2 bases; unmatched junction bases: 5. Germline V gene lookup returns CDR1 SGHAT and CDR2 FQNNGV. CDR3 region: CASSSGGGNTDTQYF. In DNA, the CDR3 is TGTGCCAGCAGCTCAGGCGGGGGGAACACAGATACGCAGTATTTT.

CDR3 in DNA: TGTGCCAGCAGCTCAGGAGCGGTAGGTGATACGCAGTATTTT. As protein: CASSSGAVGDTQYF. V usage is TRBV7-2 and J usage is TRBJ2-3; maybe TRBD2 (5 bases). The V end lost 4 bases, the J end lost 6 bases, and 14 bases lay between the germline ends. The length of the CDR3 is 14 residues. Looked up from germline, CDR1 is SGHTA and CDR2 is FQGNSA. Based on the CDR3 plus reference TRBV7-2 and TRBJ2-3, the full variable domain is GAGVSQSPSNKVTEKGKDVELRCDPISGHTALYWYRQSLGQGLEFLIYFQGNSAPDKSGLPSDRFSAERTGGSVSTLTIQRTQQEDSAVYLCASSSGAVGDTQYFGPGTRLTVL.

The chain combines TRBV20-1 with TRBJ1-4; 10 positions agree with TRBD1. Germline lookup yields CDR1 DFQATT and CDR2 SNEGSKA (reference sequence). The CDR3 runs to 13 residues. With 1 base clipped from V and 7 bases from J, the junction kept 0 bases outside the gene matches. The CDR3 sequence: CSARGDRGEKLFF. CDR3 sequence (DNA): TGCAGTGCTAGAGGGGACAGGGGTGAAAAACTGTTTTTT.

The chain uses TRBV21-1 and TRBJ1-1; the table assigns TRBD1, which was not confirmed against the DNA. TRBV21-1 counts as a pseudogene. The CDR3 spans 21 residues. CDR3 residues: CASSANLHKGVDRTMNTEAFF. DNA of the CDR3: TGTGCCAGCAGCGCCAACCTACACAAAGGGGTTGACAGGACTATGAACACTGAAGCTTTCTTT.

The count of this clonotype is one. This chain uses TRBV20-1 with TRBJ2-4; D is unresolved. With the DNA end fitting TRBJ2-7 better, the J assignment may be wrong. In germline, CDR1 is DFQATT, CDR2 SNEGSKA (reference sequence). The CDR3 consists of 10 residues. The CDR3 bases are TGCAGTGCTAGGACGAACGAGCAGTACTTC. Protein: CSARTNEQYF.

The gene calls are TRBV3-1 and TRBJ1-1; 7 nucleotides agree with TRBD1. The CDR3 extends over 13 amino acids. V shed 1 base and J 11 bases; nucleotides not matched to a gene: 7. Germline CDR1 is LGHDT and CDR2 is YNNKEL (reference sequence). The CDR3 DNA follows: TGTGCCAGCAGCCAAGTTAGAACAGGGGATGCTTTCTTT. This sequence encodes CASSQVRTGDAFF.

The table lists this clonotype with a few counts. The genes are TRBV10-3 and TRBJ2-3, with 7 bases identical to TRBD1. The germline CDR1 and CDR2 sequences are ENHRY and SYGVKD. The length of the CDR3 is 13 residues. V shed 10 bases and J 0 bases; nucleotides not matched to a gene: 4. The chain's CDR3 is CATQTGSTDTQYF. CDR3 in DNA: TGTGCCACCCAGACAGGGAGCACAGATACGCAGTATTTT.